Following are 29 T cell receptor beta chains from one sample sequenced in a study of Ad26.COV2.S vaccination and SARS-CoV-2 variants. Treatment of the sample: about 20 received Ad26.COV2.S at low or high dose, single or two shots; 5 received placebo; per-sample allocation not given. Sampling was done on day 63 after the first vaccine or placebo injection. TCRdb keeps only in-frame clones here, not all; method: immunoSEQ multiplex PCR. There are about half a million clones in the sample; about 89% occur only once, and about 1.5% lies in the top ten. This specimen consisted of peripheral blood, obtained in a trial of Ad26.COV2.S vaccine versus placebo. The receptors were gathered from a person aged 18-65 years who received the Ad26.COV2.S COVID-19 vaccine or a placebo.

The V call is TRBV7-8, the J call TRBJ2-1, with D perhaps matching TRBD2 (5 bases). The CDR3 loop spans 13 amino acids. Germline V lookup: CDR1 SGHVS, CDR2 FQNEAQ. V shed 4 bases and J shed 8 bases, with 12 bases lying between them. In DNA, the CDR3 is TGTGCCAGCAGCTCCGAACTAGAAGATGAGCAGTTCTTC. The encoded protein is CASSSELEDEQFF. The complete variable domain, with remaining parts taken from reference TRBV7-8 and TRBJ2-1, reads GAGVSQSPRYKVAKRGQDVALRCDPISGHVSLFWYQQALGQGPEFLTYFQNEAQLDKSGLPSDRFFAERPEGSVSTLKIQRTQQEDSAVYLCASSSELEDEQFFGPGTRLTVL.

J is TRBJ1-2 and V is TRBV6-6, with TRBD1 as a possible D gene (5 bases). CDR3 length equals 15 residues. Germline lookup yields CDR1 MNHNY and CDR2 SVGAGI (reference sequence). The V end was cut by 0 bases, the J end by 2 bases, with 10 bases between. CDR3 in amino acids: CASSYSTGRNYGYTF. The CDR3 DNA is TGTGCCAGCAGTTACTCGACGGGACGGAACTATGGCTACACCTTC.

The rearrangement joins TRBV6-1 to TRBJ1-6, with a weak D call TRBD1 (5 bases). V gave up 1 base and J gave up 3 bases, with 7 bases separating them. This CDR3 comprises 15 residues. Germline CDR1 and CDR2: MNHNS and SASEGT. The CDR3 loop is CASSEGQLYNSPLHF. In DNA, the CDR3 is TGTGCCAGCAGTGAAGGACAGCTCTATAATTCACCCCTCCACTTT.

The V and J genes are TRBV6-5 and TRBJ2-7, with D perhaps TRBD2 (6 bases). Germline V gene lookup returns CDR1 MNHEY and CDR2 SVGAGI. V shed 6 bases and J shed 3 bases, with 15 bases lying between them. CDR3 size: 14 residues. Here the CDR3 DNA reads TGTGCCAGCAGCCCCTACGGGGGAGGCTACGAGCAGTACTTC. As protein: CASSPYGGGYEQYF.

The rearrangement links TRBV19 to TRBJ1-1; D ambiguous. Germline CDR1 reads LNHDA; CDR2 reads SQIVND (reference sequence). There are 14 residues in the CDR3. The V gene lost 2 bases and the J gene lost 1 base, with 8 bases spanning the gap. CDR3 nucleotides: TGTGCCAGTAGTATACAAGGTAGGAACACTGAAGCTTTCTTT. Residues: CASSIQGRNTEAFF.

CDR3 loop: CASSSGRASSYEQYF. The DNA of the CDR3 is TGTGCCAGCTCATCAGGGAGGGCCAGCTCCTACGAGCAGTACTTC. The V call is TRBV18, the J call TRBJ2-7; 7 nucleotides agree with TRBD2. The CDR3 covers 15 residues. V lost 5 bases and J lost 0; bases outside the gene matches: 7. The germline V gene has CDR1 KGHSH and CDR2 LQKENI.

This rearrangement joins TRBV7-2 to TRBJ1-1; D remains ambiguous. The germline V and J ends were trimmed by 5 bases and 0 bases, with 10 bases remaining between them. Germline assignment: CDR1 SGHTA and CDR2 FQGNSA. The CDR3 is made up of 14 amino acids. CDR3 DNA sequence: TGTGCCAGCAGCCCGGGCCTCATGAACACTGAAGCTTTCTTT. Translating gives CASSPGLMNTEAFF. The variable domain in full, completed from reference TRBV7-2 and TRBJ1-1, reads GAGVSQSPSNKVTEKGKDVELRCDPISGHTALYWYRQSLGQGLEFLIYFQGNSAPDKSGLPSDRFSAERTGGSVSTLTIQRTQQEDSAVYLCASSPGLMNTEAFFGQGTRLTVV.

The rearrangement uses TRBV21-1 and TRBJ2-1; the table names TRBD2, a call not compared with the DNA. TRBV21-1 counts as a pseudogene. The CDR3 extends over 17 amino acids. In DNA, the CDR3 is TGTGCCAGCCACCTACCCCTGGGGTCCCGGGAGGGCGGGGAGCAGTTCTTC. It translates to CASHLPLGSREGGEQFF.

V usage is TRBV24-1 and J usage is TRBJ2-3; 9 bases line up with TRBD1. With V trimmed by 3 bases and J by 6 bases, 6 bases remained unmatched. Germline V lookup: CDR1 KGHDR, CDR2 SFDVKD. The CDR3 loop spans 15 amino acids. The CDR3 protein is CATSDLRDRVDTQYF. The DNA for the CDR3 is TGTGCCACCAGTGATCTCCGGGACAGGGTGGATACGCAGTATTTT.

This chain uses TRBV7-2 with TRBJ2-1; D remains ambiguous. This CDR3 contains 15 residues. Trimming pared 1 base from V and 8 bases from J, leaving 15 bases between. CDR1 and CDR2 (germline): SGHTA, FQGNSA. As DNA, the CDR3 is TGTGCCAGCAGCTTAGTTCCCCTTGGTAGTCATGAGCAGTTCTTC. Its protein product is CASSLVPLGSHEQFF.

V is TRBV15 and J is TRBJ1-1; D uncertain. CDR3 length: 14 amino acids. Germline assignment: CDR1 LNHNV and CDR2 YYDKDF (reference sequence). V lost 3 bases to trimming and J lost 5 bases, with 13 bases between them. The CDR3 reads CATSRRTSGTEAFF. Here the CDR3 DNA reads TGTGCCACCAGCAGGCGTACGTCGGGGACTGAAGCTTTCTTT.

The chain uses TRBV12-5 and TRBJ2-1, with D tentatively TRBD1 (5 bases). In germline, CDR1 is LGHNT, CDR2 FRNRAP. The V end lost 1 base, the J end lost 8 bases, and 12 bases lay between the germline ends. This CDR3 comprises 14 residues. CDR3 in amino acids: CASGLGQTMDEQFF. CDR3 nucleotides: TGTGCTAGTGGTTTGGGACAGACAATGGATGAGCAGTTCTTC.

J is TRBJ1-1 and V is TRBV7-9; D is possibly TRBD1 (6 bases). This CDR3 region has 14 residues. V lost 1 base to trimming and J lost 5 bases, with 11 bases between them. Germline loops: CDR1 SEHNR, CDR2 FQNEAQ (reference sequence). The CDR3 sequence is CASSLDWDKTEAFF. The CDR3 DNA reads as TGTGCCAGCAGCTTAGATTGGGACAAAACTGAAGCTTTCTTT.

This chain uses TRBV6-1 with TRBJ1-1, with unresolved D. CDR1 and CDR2 (germline): MNHNS, SASEGT. There are 13 residues in the CDR3. The ends were cut back, 2 bases at V and 0 bases at J, with 4 bases in the middle. The CDR3 DNA reads as TGTGCCAGCAGTGAAACACTGAACACTGAAGCTTTCTTT. The encoded protein is CASSETLNTEAFF.

The chain joins TRBV9 to TRBJ2-2; unclear D gene. The germline gives CDR1 SGDLS, CDR2 YYNGEE. This CDR3 has 14 residues. Trimming pared 5 bases from V and 0 bases from J, leaving 8 bases between. The DNA for the CDR3 is TGTGCCAGCAGGACGGCAACGAACACCGGGGAGCTGTTTTTT. It codes for CASRTATNTGELFF.

The chain recombines TRBV27 with TRBJ1-1; 9 bases align to TRBD1. Germline CDR1 MNHEY, CDR2 SMNVEV (reference sequence). V was clipped by 1 base and J by 2 bases; unmatched bases: 5. The CDR3 has 16 amino acids. CDR3: CASSLYPGQGNTEAFF. For the CDR3, the DNA is TGTGCCAGCAGTTTATACCCGGGACAGGGCAACACTGAAGCTTTCTTT.

The chain has TRBV7-2 and TRBJ1-5; no definite D call. From germline, CDR1 is SGHTA and CDR2 FQGNSA. This CDR3 region has 15 residues. V lost 2 bases, J lost 2 bases, and 10 bases lay in between. CDR3 region: CASSLRVGGNQPQHF. The CDR3 DNA follows: TGTGCCAGCAGCTTAAGGGTCGGTGGCAATCAGCCCCAGCATTTT.

The V and J genes are TRBV7-2 and TRBJ2-3, with TRBD2 identical over 14 bases. Germline V CDR1 and CDR2: SGHTA, FQGNSA. CDR3 length equals 17 residues. The ends lost 3 bases at V and 2 bases at J; junction bases unmatched: 4. The chain's CDR3 is CASSFVTSGGATDTQYF. CDR3 coding DNA: TGTGCCAGCAGCTTCGTGACTAGCGGGGGGGCCACAGATACGCAGTATTTT.

V and J are TRBV28 and TRBJ2-7, with 7 bases identical to TRBD2. From germline, CDR1 is MDHEN and CDR2 SYDVKM. This CDR3 is 14 amino acids long. V was clipped by 3 bases and J by 3 bases; unmatched bases: 5. The CDR3 sequence: CASSFGGGRYEQYF. The CDR3 DNA reads as TGTGCCAGCAGTTTTGGGGGGGGTCGCTACGAGCAGTACTTC.

V usage is TRBV19 and J usage is TRBJ1-2; 10 nucleotides align to TRBD1. V trimming: 4 bases; J trimming: 3 bases; junction bases outside the gene matches: 5. CDR1 and CDR2 (germline): LNHDA, SQIVND (reference sequence). The CDR3 runs 15 residues. CDR3 sequence reads: CASSTPGQGYYGYTF. The CDR3, as DNA: TGTGCCAGTAGTACGCCGGGACAGGGGTACTATGGCTACACCTTC.

The J gene is TRBJ2-5, the V gene TRBV19, with 10 positions matching TRBD2. This CDR3 spans 16 amino acids. CDR1 and CDR2 (germline): LNHDA, SQIVND (reference sequence). With V trimmed by 3 bases and J by 2 bases, 6 bases remained unmatched. CDR3 nucleotide sequence: TGTGCCAGTAGTATTTCCAGCGGGAGGGGACAAGAGACCCAGTACTTC. It specifies CASSISSGRGQETQYF.

The chain employs TRBV9 and TRBJ2-3; the D gene could be TRBD1 or TRBD2 (5 bases each). V gave up 0 bases and J gave up 4 bases, with 18 bases separating them. The germline CDR1 and CDR2 sequences are SGDLS and YYNGEE. This CDR3 has 17 amino acids. The CDR3 DNA is TGTGCCAGCAGCGTAGATCCCCACAGGAGGTTGGCAGATACGCAGTATTTT. Residues: CASSVDPHRRLADTQYF.

This clone was recorded once. The gene calls are TRBV7-2 and TRBJ1-1; possibly TRBD1 for D (6 bases). Trimming took off 5 bases at V and 5 bases at J, with 21 bases between the two ends. The CDR3 runs 16 residues. The germline gives CDR1 SGHTA, CDR2 FQGNSA. The chain's CDR3 is CASSPKGGGGRTEAFF. The CDR3 DNA reads TGTGCCAGCAGCCCAAAGGGCGGGGGCGGTAGGACTGAAGCTTTCTTT.

The chain joins TRBV25-1 to TRBJ2-1; D gene unclear. The CDR3 length is 11 residues. V lost 8 bases to trimming and J lost 7 bases, with 9 bases between them. The germline V gene encodes CDR1 MGHDK and CDR2 SYGVNS. The CDR3 reads CASLQANEQFF. CDR3 coding DNA: TGTGCCAGCCTTCAGGCGAATGAGCAGTTCTTC.

The V call is TRBV6-5, the J call TRBJ1-2, with D possibly being TRBD1 (6 bases). V was trimmed by 2 bases and J by 3 bases, leaving 13 bases between them. Per the germline V gene, CDR1 is MNHEY and CDR2 is SVGAGI. There are 15 residues in the CDR3. This CDR3 reads CASSYAGDSYYGYTF. As DNA, the CDR3 is TGTGCCAGCAGTTACGCAGGGGACTCCTACTATGGCTACACCTTC.

The rearrangement links TRBV14 to TRBJ1-1; TRBD1 aligns across 7 bases. Losses at the gene ends were 4 bases for V and 4 bases for J; bases not matched to a gene: 6. The CDR3 runs to 14 residues. Germline CDR1 is SGHDN and CDR2 is FVKESK. The CDR3 DNA sequence: TGTGCCAGCAGCCGACAGGGCGGGGGCACTGAAGCTTTCTTT. It specifies CASSRQGGGTEAFF.

The chain is built from TRBV15 and TRBJ1-1; D ambiguous. V lost 6 bases and J 1 base, leaving 9 bases between the germline ends. Germline assignment: CDR1 LNHNV and CDR2 YYDKDF (reference sequence). There are 13 residues in the CDR3. CDR3 DNA: TGTGCCACCAGGGGCATGGGGAACACTGAAGCTTTCTTT. Its translation is CATRGMGNTEAFF.

The chain is built from TRBV21-1 and TRBJ1-5. TRBV21-1 is termed a pseudogene. CDR3 size: 14 residues. The CDR3 region is CAGYLRDSNQPQHF. CDR3 nucleotides: TGTGCCGGCTACTTGCGGGATAGCAATCAGCCCCAGCATTTT.

The J gene is TRBJ2-7, the V gene TRBV6-2 or TRBV6-3; D is tentatively TRBD1 or TRBD2 (5 bases each). Trimming removed 3 bases at V and 3 bases at J, with 12 bases between. Germline CDR1 and CDR2: MNHEY and SVGEGT. CDR3 length: 14 amino acids. CDR3 in amino acids: CASSYLGEYYEQYF. As DNA, the CDR3 is TGTGCCAGCAGTTATTTGGGGGAGTACTACGAGCAGTACTTC.